The clone carrying this T cell receptor beta chain has only one observation. What it recognizes is unknown. V was clipped by 2 bases and J by 2 bases, with 11 bases between them. Germline V gene data show CDR1 as SGHTS and CDR2 as YDEGEE. This CDR3 is built from 15 residues. This sample is part of a study of shared clonotypes between healthy human individuals. Whole-study results and caveats: Shared clonotypes across all four donors exceeded non-shared ones in generation probability.

This table comes from immunoSEQ multiplex PCR, and its TCRdb copy is limited to in-frame clones, with some not included. The sample lists 1.5 million to 1.9 million clones, approximately 98% occurring once. The J gene is TRBJ1-5, the V gene TRBV5-8, with a possible D match to TRBD1 (5 bases). The sample was naive CD4+ T cells sorted from blood. The subset here: CD45RA+ positively selected. This clonotype was sampled from a young man in good health. The CDR3 DNA reads TGTGCCAGCAGCTTTGGGGGGTTTGGCAATCAGCCCCAGCATTTT. Translation: CASSFGGFGNQPQHF. The whole variable domain, filled in from reference TRBV5-8 and TRBJ1-5, reads EAGVTQSPTHLIKTRGQQATLRCSPISGHTSVYWYQQALGLGLQFLLWYDEGEERNRGNFPPRFSGRQFPNYSSELNVNALELEDSALYLCASSFGGFGNQPQHFGDGTRLSIL.